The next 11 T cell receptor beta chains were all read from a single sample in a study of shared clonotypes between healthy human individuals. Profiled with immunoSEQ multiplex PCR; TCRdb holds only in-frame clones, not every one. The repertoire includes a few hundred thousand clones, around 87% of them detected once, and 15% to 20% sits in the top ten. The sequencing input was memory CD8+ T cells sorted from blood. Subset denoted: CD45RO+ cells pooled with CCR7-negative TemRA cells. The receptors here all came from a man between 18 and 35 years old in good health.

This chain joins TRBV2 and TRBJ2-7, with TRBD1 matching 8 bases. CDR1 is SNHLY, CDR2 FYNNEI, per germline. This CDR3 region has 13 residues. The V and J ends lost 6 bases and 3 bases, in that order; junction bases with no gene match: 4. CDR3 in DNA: TGTGCCAGCAGACCTGGGACAGGCTACGAGCAGTACTTC. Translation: CASRPGTGYEQYF.

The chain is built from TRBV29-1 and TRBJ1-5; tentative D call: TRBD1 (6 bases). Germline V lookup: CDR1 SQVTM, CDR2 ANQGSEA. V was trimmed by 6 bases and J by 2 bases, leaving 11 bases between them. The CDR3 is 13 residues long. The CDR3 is CSVVGGGNQPQHF. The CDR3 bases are TGCAGCGTGGTTGGGGGCGGCAATCAGCCCCAGCATTTT. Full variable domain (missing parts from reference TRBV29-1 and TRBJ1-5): SAVISQKPSRDICQRGTSLTIQCQVDSQVTMMFWYRQQPGQSLTLIATANQGSEATYESGFVIDKFPISRPNLTFSTLTVSNMSPEDSSIYLCSVVGGGNQPQHFGDGTRLSIL.

The CDR3 is CASRGPGHGEQYF. The CDR3 DNA follows: TGTGCCAGCAGAGGCCCCGGACATGGCGAGCAGTACTTC. This chain uses TRBV28 with TRBJ2-7, with D maybe TRBD1 (5 bases). Between the trimmed V and J ends, which lost 6 bases and 6 bases, there was a span of 15 bases. The CDR3 contains 13 residues. Germline assignment: CDR1 MDHEN and CDR2 SYDVKM.

CDR3 DNA sequence: TGTGCCAGCAGCGACGATTACGAGCAGTACTTC. It codes for CASSDDYEQYF. The chain combines TRBV11-2 with TRBJ2-7; D unclear. Trimming left V 5 bases short and J 4 bases short, with 6 bases between. This CDR3 spans 11 amino acids. Per the germline V gene, CDR1 is SGHAT and CDR2 is FQNNGV.

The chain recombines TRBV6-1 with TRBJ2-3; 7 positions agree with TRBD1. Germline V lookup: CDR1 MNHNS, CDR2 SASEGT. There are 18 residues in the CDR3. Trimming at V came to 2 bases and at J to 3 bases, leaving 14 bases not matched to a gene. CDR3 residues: CASSEYIYRDSLTDTQYF. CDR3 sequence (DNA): TGTGCCAGCAGTGAATATATTTATCGGGACAGCCTGACAGATACGCAGTATTTT.

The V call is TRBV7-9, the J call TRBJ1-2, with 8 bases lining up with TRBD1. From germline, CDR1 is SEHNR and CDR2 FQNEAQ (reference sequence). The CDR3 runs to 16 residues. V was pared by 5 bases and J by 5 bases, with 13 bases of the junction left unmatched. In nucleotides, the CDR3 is TGTGCCAGCAGCCCCACCCTTGTGGGACAGGCGTATGGCTACACCTTC. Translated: CASSPTLVGQAYGYTF.

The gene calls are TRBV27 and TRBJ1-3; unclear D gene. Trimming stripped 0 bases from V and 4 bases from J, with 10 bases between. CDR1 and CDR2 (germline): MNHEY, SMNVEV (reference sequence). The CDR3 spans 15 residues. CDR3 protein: CASSLSPGKGNTIYF. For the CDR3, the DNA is TGTGCCAGCAGTTTATCGCCCGGGAAGGGAAACACCATATATTTT.

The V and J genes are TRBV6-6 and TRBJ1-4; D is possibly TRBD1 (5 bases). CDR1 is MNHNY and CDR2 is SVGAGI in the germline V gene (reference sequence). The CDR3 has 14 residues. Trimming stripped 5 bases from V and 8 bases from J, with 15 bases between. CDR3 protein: CASSRGEGREKLFF. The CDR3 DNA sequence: TGTGCCAGCAGTCGGGGGGAAGGGAGGGAAAAACTGTTTTTT.

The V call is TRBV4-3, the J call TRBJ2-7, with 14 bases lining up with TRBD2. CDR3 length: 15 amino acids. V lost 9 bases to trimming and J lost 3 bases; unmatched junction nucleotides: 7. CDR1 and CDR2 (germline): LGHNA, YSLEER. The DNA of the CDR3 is TGCGCCAGTAAACCGGGACTAGCGGGAGTCTACGAGCAGTACTTC. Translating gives CASKPGLAGVYEQYF.

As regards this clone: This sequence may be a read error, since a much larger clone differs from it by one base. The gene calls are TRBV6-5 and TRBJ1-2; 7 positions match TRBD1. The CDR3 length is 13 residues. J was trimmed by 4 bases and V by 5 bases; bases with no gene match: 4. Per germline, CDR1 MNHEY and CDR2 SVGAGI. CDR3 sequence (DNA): TGTGCCAGCAGTCCACAGGGGACCTATGGCTACACCTTC. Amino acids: CASSPQGTYGYTF.

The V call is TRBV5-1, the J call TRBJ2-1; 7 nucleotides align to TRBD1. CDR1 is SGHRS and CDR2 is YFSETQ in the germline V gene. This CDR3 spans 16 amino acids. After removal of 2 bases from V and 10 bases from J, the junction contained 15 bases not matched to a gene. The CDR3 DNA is TGCGCCAGCAGCTTATTAATCCGAACCGGGACAGAAGAGCAGTTCTTC. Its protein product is CASSLLIRTGTEEQFF.